This TCR beta chain was found in a study of identical twins. Study conclusions and caveats: Within cord blood, abundant beta clonotypes carried fewer insertions, but memory repertoires showed no such trend. Twin pairs had excess sharing that was weaker in beta out-of-frame sequences.

The sample holds a few counts of this clonotype. Antigen specificity is unknown. Germline V gene lookup returns CDR1 SGHVS and CDR2 FQNEAQ. V dropped 5 bases and J dropped 6 bases, with 14 bases sitting between them. The CDR3 totals 14 residues. Donors were all healthy Caucasians. In TCRdb, the 5' RACE reads were re-called with MiXCR into one record per CDR3 protein. Found here are 570,000 or so distinct CDR3 sequences, nearly 10% of them singletons; the top ten hold 3%. In addition, the sample was reused for a study of yellow fever vaccine responses in identical twins.

This TCR came from a woman younger than 35 in good health. V and J are TRBV7-8 and TRBJ2-1; D is undetermined. Sequencing input: PBMCs. The CDR3 DNA is TGTGCCAGCAGCGAAGGGCCCCCAAGCAATGAGCAGTTCTTC. Translated, it gives CASSEGPPSNEQFF.